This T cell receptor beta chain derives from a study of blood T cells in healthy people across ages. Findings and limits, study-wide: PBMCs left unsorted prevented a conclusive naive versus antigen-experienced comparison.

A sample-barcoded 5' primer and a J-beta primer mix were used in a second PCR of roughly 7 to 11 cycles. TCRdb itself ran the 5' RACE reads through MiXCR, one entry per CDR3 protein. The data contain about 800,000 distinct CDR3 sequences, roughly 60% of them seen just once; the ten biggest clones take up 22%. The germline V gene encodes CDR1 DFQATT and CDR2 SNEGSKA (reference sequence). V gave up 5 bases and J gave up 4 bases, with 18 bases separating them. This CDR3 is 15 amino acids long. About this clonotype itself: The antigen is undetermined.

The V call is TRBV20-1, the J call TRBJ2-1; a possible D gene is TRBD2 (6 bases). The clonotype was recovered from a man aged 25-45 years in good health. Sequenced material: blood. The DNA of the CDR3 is TGCAGTGCTTCTACCGAGCGACTAGGGTACAATGAGCAGTTCTTC. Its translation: CSASTERLGYNEQFF.